The T cell receptor beta chain described here comes from a study of HIV-infected children after antiretroviral therapy interruption. Study observations and caveats: The Gini coefficient of naive CD4+ repertoires rose, returning to baseline by 3 years. Naive CD4+ sequences overlapped less between time points once interruption began.

Unique molecular identifiers were included in an RNA-based 3' RACE TCR library. A single record per CDR3 protein comes from TCRdb applying MiXCR to the 3' RACE reads. The profile covers over 35,000 distinct CDR3 sequences, with more than 6.5% appearing a single time and more than 0.85% taken by the ten largest. The CDR3 totals 15 residues. Germline CDR1 reads SQVTM; CDR2 reads ANQGSEA. The V gene lost 7 bases and the J gene lost 1 base, with 16 bases spanning the gap. Ten or more counts support this clonotype. The antigen is unknown. Noted treatment: PENTA 11 planned treatment interruption arm or continuous ART arm. Participants had taken at least three-drug ART for at least 24 weeks.

Sample: CD45RA+ CD4+ T cells from PBMCs, pooled from several time points, taken from a donor given antiretroviral therapy, either interrupted or continuous. The subset is: naive CD4+ CD45RA+ CD45RO- T cells. The V call is TRBV29-1, the J call TRBJ2-2; D may be TRBD1 (6 bases). The source of this sequence is a pool of human donors with HIV. CDR3 amino acids: CSACEGVKNTGELFF. In DNA, the CDR3 is TGCAGCGCTTGTGAGGGGGTGAAGAACACCGGGGAGCTGTTTTTT.